This T cell receptor beta chain was profiled in a study of Ad26.COV2.S vaccination and SARS-CoV-2 variants. Background on the study: By the intramuscular route, Ad26.COV2.S was given once, or twice 56 days apart.

Measured with immunoSEQ multiplex PCR; TCRdb has only the in-frame clones, and not every one. The sample has about 680,000 clones; roughly 90% are singletons. Treatment in this sample: over 15 received Ad26.COV2.S at low or high dose, single or two shots; about 5 received placebo; per-sample allocation not given. Sampling took place 63 days after the first vaccine or placebo injection. Adults aged 18-55 years in Boston included the donor. The CDR3 runs to 16 residues. Germline assignment: CDR1 LNHDA and CDR2 SQIVND (reference sequence). Trimming removed 4 bases from V and 2 bases from J, with 15 bases in between.

The material sequenced was peripheral blood, taken in a trial of Ad26.COV2.S vaccine versus placebo. The receptor was isolated from a person between 18 and 59 years old who received the Ad26.COV2.S COVID-19 vaccine or a placebo. This chain links TRBV19 with TRBJ1-5; D is possibly TRBD1 (6 bases). The CDR3 loop reads CASSKAQGTGNQPQHF. CDR3 nucleotide sequence: TGTGCCAGTAGTAAAGCCCAGGGGACGGGCAATCAGCCCCAGCATTTT.